These 7 T cell receptor beta chains originate from one sample sequenced in a study of blood T cell repertoires in COVID-19. The repertoire was sequenced with immunoSEQ multiplex PCR; TCRdb's copy has only in-frame clones and lacks some. The data show 200,000 to 250,000 clones, about 90% seen once. The sequenced sample consisted of peripheral blood. These receptors were collected from a man younger than 35 with active or convalescent COVID-19.

The chain has TRBV11-2 and TRBJ1-1; D may be TRBD1 (5 bases). V lost 1 base and J lost 11, with 14 bases in between. Germline CDR1 SGHAT, CDR2 FQNNGV. The CDR3 has 13 residues. DNA of the CDR3: TGTGCCAGCAGCTTAGGGGGGGAATTGGATGCTTTCTTT. Translated, it gives CASSLGGELDAFF.

The chain couples TRBV12-3 or TRBV12-4 to TRBJ1-4, with 8 bases aligning to TRBD1. Trimming removed 3 bases from V and 10 bases from J; junction bases left unmatched: 1. The CDR3 extends over 12 amino acids. The DNA of the CDR3 is TGTGCCAGCAGTTTTGGACAGGGAAAACTGTTTTTT. Translated, it gives CASSFGQGKLFF.

The chain joins TRBV3-1 (or the pseudogene TRBV3-2) to TRBJ1-2, with D possibly being TRBD1 (6 bases). Germline-derived CDR1 and CDR2 are LGHDT and YNNKEL (reference sequence). The CDR3 consists of 13 residues. The V end was cut by 0 bases, the J end by 8 bases, with 10 bases between. The CDR3 is CASSQDHRVGYTF. In nucleotides, the CDR3 is TGTGCCAGCAGCCAAGATCACAGGGTGGGCTACACCTTC.

This clone occurred once. V usage is TRBV7-9 and J usage is TRBJ1-5; TRBD1 aligns across 9 bases. The CDR3 runs 14 residues. V was clipped by 4 bases and J by 6 bases; unmatched bases: 4. Germline loops: CDR1 SEHNR, CDR2 FQNEAQ (reference sequence). In DNA, the CDR3 is TGTGCCAGCAGCTCACAGGGGGCCTTTCAGCCCCAGCATTTT. Its translation is CASSSQGAFQPQHF. Supplemented by reference TRBV7-9 and TRBJ1-5, the full variable domain reads DTGVSQNPRHKITKRGQNVTFRCDPISEHNRLYWYRQTLGQGPEFLTYFQNEAQLEKSRLLSDRFSAERPKGSFSTLEIQRTEQGDSAMYLCASSSQGAFQPQHFGDGTRLSIL.

This sequence joins TRBV7-2 and TRBJ2-1, with a possible D match to TRBD2 (5 bases). Between the trimmed V and J ends, which lost 4 bases and 0 bases, there was a span of 10 bases. The CDR3 length is 15 residues. Germline CDR1 and CDR2: SGHTA and FQGNSA. CDR3 protein: CASSSDWNSYNEQFF. The CDR3 DNA follows: TGTGCCAGCAGCTCGGACTGGAACTCCTACAATGAGCAGTTCTTC.

The CDR3 DNA reads TGTGCCAGCAGCTTAGGGGTGGGCAGCCCGGATGGCTACACCTTC. It codes for CASSLGVGSPDGYTF. The V gene is TRBV7-8, the J gene TRBJ1-2; D is undetermined. This CDR3 is 15 amino acids long. The germline V and J ends were trimmed by 1 base and 6 bases, with 15 bases remaining between them. The germline CDR1 and CDR2 sequences are SGHVS and FQNEAQ.

V and J are TRBV20-1 and TRBJ1-2, with TRBD1 identical over 8 bases. Germline values: CDR1 DFQATT, CDR2 SNEGSKA (reference sequence). This CDR3 comprises 14 residues. V gave up 3 bases and J gave up 4 bases; unmatched junction bases: 7. The chain's CDR3 is CSASGGQGSYGYTF. CDR3 nucleotides: TGCAGTGCTAGTGGAGGACAGGGAAGCTATGGCTACACCTTC.